Listed below are T cell receptor beta chains from one sample, sequenced in a study of cytomegalovirus exposure and HLA in healthy donors. The table came from immunoSEQ multiplex PCR; TCRdb's copy has only in-frame clones and leaves some out. The repertoire holds over 150,000 clones, approximately 81% seen once, with 1% in the top ten. The sequenced sample was PBMCs. The receptor source for this set is a boy between 2 and 10 years old in good health and CMV-seronegative. Each CDR3 is given with its conserved first and last residue. D genes are given only for firm matches. Rows may omit the clone size; those that give it use once, few, many or a size class.

clone_size: -
v_call: TRBV5-6
d_call: -
j_call: TRBJ1-2
cdr3_nt: TGTGCCAGCAGCTTGGTGGGCAGTGGAGGCTACACCTTC
cdr3_aa: CASSLVGSGGYTF

clone_size: -
v_call: TRBV7-9
d_call: -
j_call: TRBJ2-1
cdr3_nt: TGTTCCAGCAGCTTAACAGTCAGTCCATTCTTC
cdr3_aa: CSSSLTVSPFF

clone_size: -
v_call: TRBV9
d_call: -
j_call: TRBJ2-6
cdr3_nt: TGTGCCAGCAGCGTGGTAGGGGCTGGGGCCAACGTCCTGACTTTC
cdr3_aa: CASSVVGAGANVLTF

clone_size: -
v_call: TRBV4-1
d_call: TRBD1
j_call: TRBJ1-1
cdr3_nt: TGCGCCAGCAGACCTCCGGGACAGGGGGCGATTGAAGCTTTCTTT
cdr3_aa: CASRPPGQGAIEAFF

clone_size: few
v_call: TRBV7-9
d_call: -
j_call: TRBJ1-1
cdr3_nt: TGTGCCAGCAGCCCACTCCCTCCAGAAGCTTTCTTT
cdr3_aa: CASSPLPPEAFF

clone_size: -
v_call: TRBV28
d_call: TRBD1
j_call: TRBJ2-2
cdr3_nt: TGTGCCAGCAGCCCCACAGGGGTTCACACCGGGGAGCTGTTTTTT
cdr3_aa: CASSPTGVHTGELFF

clone_size: -
v_call: TRBV6-1
d_call: TRBD1
j_call: TRBJ1-5
cdr3_nt: TGTGCCAGCAGTGTAATAATTGGGACAGGGGTTAGCAATCAGCCCCAGCATTTT
cdr3_aa: CASSVIIGTGVSNQPQHF

clone_size: -
v_call: TRBV25-1
d_call: -
j_call: TRBJ2-7
cdr3_nt: TGTGCCAGCAGTGTCCACCTCCTGAGGTACTTC
cdr3_aa: CASSVHLLRYF

clone_size: -
v_call: TRBV6-4
d_call: -
j_call: TRBJ2-1
cdr3_nt: TGTGCCAGCAGCCCGGGATTGGGCTATGAGCAGTTCTTC
cdr3_aa: CASSPGLGYEQFF

clone_size: -
v_call: TRBV19
d_call: -
j_call: TRBJ2-7
cdr3_nt: TGTGCCTGCGGACAGTCCCCCTACGAGCAGTACTTC
cdr3_aa: CACGQSPYEQYF

clone_size: -
v_call: TRBV28
d_call: TRBD1
j_call: TRBJ2-4
cdr3_nt: TGTGCCAGCAGTTCCGGGACAGGGGGCGTCGACGGCAAAAACATTCAGTACTTC
cdr3_aa: CASSSGTGGVDGKNIQYF

clone_size: -
v_call: TRBV13
d_call: -
j_call: TRBJ1-2
cdr3_nt: TGTGCCAGCAGTCAGGGGACGTCCTTCTATGGCTACACCTTC
cdr3_aa: CASSQGTSFYGYTF

clone_size: -
v_call: TRBV14
d_call: -
j_call: TRBJ1-4
cdr3_nt: TGTGCCAGCAGCCACTCAGGGTGGGGTGAAAAACTGTTTTTT
cdr3_aa: CASSHSGWGEKLFF

clone_size: -
v_call: TRBV5-1
d_call: TRBD1
j_call: TRBJ2-5
cdr3_nt: TGCGCCAGCAGCCCCGGGACAGCGCAAGAGACCCAGTACTTC
cdr3_aa: CASSPGTAQETQYF

clone_size: once
v_call: TRBV11-2
d_call: -
j_call: TRBJ1-1
cdr3_nt: TGTGCCAGCAGCTTACGGGTGGCCGGCACTGAAGCTTTCTTT
cdr3_aa: CASSLRVAGTEAFF

clone_size: -
v_call: TRBV5-1
d_call: TRBD2
j_call: TRBJ2-3
cdr3_nt: TGCGCCAGCAGCCCCTGGACTAGCGGGGGGACCTCTAGCACAGATACGCAGTATTTT
cdr3_aa: CASSPWTSGGTSSTDTQYF

clone_size: -
v_call: TRBV2
d_call: -
j_call: TRBJ2-3
cdr3_nt: TGTGCCAGCAGTAATCGGCGGGGCACAGATACGCAGTATTTT
cdr3_aa: CASSNRRGTDTQYF

clone_size: -
v_call: TRBV12-5
d_call: -
j_call: TRBJ2-5
cdr3_nt: TGTGCTAGTGGTTTGCCTCAGGAGGGGGAGACCCAGTACTTC
cdr3_aa: CASGLPQEGETQYF

clone_size: -
v_call: TRBV18
d_call: TRBD1
j_call: TRBJ1-2
cdr3_nt: TGTGCCAGCTCACTTGGGACAGGGAAGGACGTATTTCGTGGCTACACCTTC
cdr3_aa: CASSLGTGKDVFRGYTF

clone_size: -
v_call: TRBV6-6
d_call: TRBD1
j_call: TRBJ1-2
cdr3_nt: TGTGCCAGCGAGGCACAGGGGTTTCGAGGCTACACCTTC
cdr3_aa: CASEAQGFRGYTF

clone_size: -
v_call: TRBV6-1
d_call: -
j_call: TRBJ1-6
cdr3_nt: TGTGCCAGCAGTGAATATGGAGGGACCTATAATTCACCCCTCCACTTT
cdr3_aa: CASSEYGGTYNSPLHF

clone_size: -
v_call: TRBV4-2
d_call: -
j_call: TRBJ1-1
cdr3_nt: TGTGCCAGCAGCCTCAGGGGCGGTAGTGGGGCGGACGACTTAAACACTGAAGCTTTCTTT
cdr3_aa: CASSLRGGSGADDLNTEAFF

clone_size: once
v_call: TRBV10-3
d_call: -
j_call: TRBJ2-7
cdr3_nt: TGTGCCGTCAGTGGAGCGGAGTCCTACGAGCAGTACTTC
cdr3_aa: CAVSGAESYEQYF

clone_size: -
v_call: TRBV5-5
d_call: TRBD1
j_call: TRBJ2-3
cdr3_nt: TGTGCCAGCAGCTGGACAGGGGTTGGAGATACGCAGTATTTT
cdr3_aa: CASSWTGVGDTQYF